Presented here are 10 T cell receptor beta chains from one specimen sequenced in a study of T cells in localized non-small cell lung cancer. TCRdb keeps only in-frame clones here, not all; method: immunoSEQ multiplex PCR. In the table there are around 140,000 clones, about 90% of which are singletons. The material sequenced was peripheral blood, taken before any cancer treatment. The receptor source for this set is a female donor older than 55 with stage I lung adenocarcinoma.

The chain uses TRBV10-3 and TRBJ1-1; unclear D gene. V gave up 8 bases and J gave up 0 bases, with 16 bases separating them. CDR1 is ENHRY and CDR2 is SYGVKD in the germline V gene. The CDR3 is 15 residues long. The DNA for the CDR3 is TGTGCCATCTCCGAGCCGGCTGGACTGAACACTGAAGCTTTCTTT. Protein sequence: CAISEPAGLNTEAFF.

The chain uses TRBV27 and TRBJ2-7; TRBD1 matches 10 bases. Germline V CDR1 and CDR2: MNHEY, SMNVEV (reference sequence). Losses at the gene ends were 3 bases for V and 6 bases for J; bases not matched to a gene: 8. The CDR3 length is 15 residues. The CDR3 sequence: CASSFTRTGGSEQYF. DNA of the CDR3: TGTGCCAGCAGTTTCACCCGGACAGGGGGGAGCGAGCAGTACTTC.

This rearrangement joins TRBV4-2 to TRBJ2-2; 9 positions match TRBD2. Germline V lookup: CDR1 LGHNA, CDR2 YNFKEQ. CDR3 length equals 20 residues. The ends lost 0 bases at V and 5 bases at J; junction bases unmatched: 16. The chain's CDR3 is CASSQDTAGGRGSGTGELFF. The CDR3 nucleotides are TGTGCCAGCAGCCAAGATACAGCGGGGGGTAGGGGGAGCGGGACCGGGGAGCTGTTTTTT.

The chain joins TRBV30 to TRBJ2-2; D is ambiguous. The ends were cut back, 2 bases at V and 8 bases at J, with 9 bases in the middle. The CDR3 sequence is 12 residues long. CDR1 is GTSNPN, CDR2 SVGIG, per germline (reference sequence). The CDR3 bases are TGTGCCTGGAGTCCCCTCGTGGGGGAGCTGTTTTTT. Translation gives CAWSPLVGELFF.

The V gene is TRBV5-5, the J gene TRBJ1-1; tentative D call: TRBD1 (5 bases). The CDR3 extends over 13 amino acids. Germline V gene lookup returns CDR1 SGHKS and CDR2 YYEKEE (reference sequence). The ends were cut back, 4 bases at V and 6 bases at J, with 13 bases in the middle. The DNA of the CDR3 is TGTGCCAGCAGCCGAGGGGTTAGCGCTGAAGCTTTCTTT. Translation gives CASSRGVSAEAFF.

This chain uses TRBV15 with TRBJ2-2; no definite D call. The CDR3 covers 13 residues. Per germline, CDR1 LNHNV and CDR2 YYDKDF (reference sequence). Trimming cost V 4 bases and J 4 bases, with 7 bases left between them. The CDR3 DNA sequence: TGTGCCACCAGCACTGAGAGCACCGGGGAGCTGTTTTTT. Its protein is CATSTESTGELFF.

The chain combines TRBV5-1 with TRBJ1-3; 11 nucleotides match TRBD1. This CDR3 is 19 amino acids long. The trim removed 1 base at V and 5 bases at J, leaving 14 bases unmatched. Per germline, CDR1 SGHRS and CDR2 YFSETQ. In nucleotides, the CDR3 is TGCGCCAGCAGCTTGTTCTGGACAGGGGGCTGGGGGGCCAGAAACACCATATATTTT. It translates to CASSLFWTGGWGARNTIYF.

CDR3 protein: CASSGTSGSGETQYF. The CDR3 DNA reads as TGCGCCAGCAGCGGGACTAGCGGGAGTGGCGAGACCCAGTACTTC. The genes are TRBV5-1 and TRBJ2-5, with TRBD2 matching 14 bases. In germline, CDR1 is SGHRS, CDR2 YFSETQ. V was clipped by 4 bases and J by 5 bases; unmatched bases: 4. The CDR3 loop spans 15 amino acids.

This clone was counted a single time. V and J are TRBV19 and TRBJ2-1; 9 bases are shared with TRBD2. Looked up from germline, CDR1 is LNHDA and CDR2 is SQIVND (reference sequence). V shed 5 bases, J shed 4 bases, and the junction held 12 bases outside the gene matches. CDR3 length: 17 residues. CDR3 nucleotide sequence: TGTGCCAGTAGTCCCGAAGGGGTAGCGGGAGTGTACAATGAGCAGTTCTTC. As protein: CASSPEGVAGVYNEQFF.

The V call is TRBV6-6, the J call TRBJ2-7, with a possible D match to TRBD2 (6 bases). Germline CDR1 and CDR2: MNHNY and SVGAGI (reference sequence). The CDR3 consists of 14 residues. V was shortened by 6 bases and J by 2 bases, with 14 bases between the two germline ends. The CDR3 nucleotides are TGTGCCAGCAGAGGGACCGGGAGAACCTACGAGCAGTACTTC. Encoded protein: CASRGTGRTYEQYF.